Shown below are 29 T cell receptor beta chains from a single sample sequenced in a study of T-cell reconstitution after alpha-beta-depleted transplantation in children. The TCRbeta library was prepared with unique molecular identifiers. Via MiXCR, TCRdb re-called the PCR reads, giving one row per CDR3 protein. This table has a few hundred thousand distinct CDR3 sequences, about 9.5% appearing once. Sequencing used PBMCs from the stem cell graft donor, obtained from the stem cell graft. The receptors here all came from a human donor who donated a stem cell graft to a child with acute lymphoblastic leukemia.

This clonotype was recorded a few times. This chain uses TRBV7-9 with TRBJ1-1, with 7 bases that match TRBD1. V gave up 7 bases and J gave up 0 bases; unmatched junction bases: 2. This CDR3 is built from 13 residues. Germline assignment: CDR1 SEHNR and CDR2 FQNEAQ (reference sequence). CDR3 residues: CASTGQVNTEAFF. CDR3 bases: TGTGCCAGCACCGGACAGGTGAACACTGAAGCTTTCTTT.

This clonotype was recorded many times. The J gene is TRBJ1-2, the V gene TRBV20-1, with TRBD1 as a possible D gene (6 bases). CDR3 size: 15 residues. The germline V and J ends were trimmed by 1 base and 0 bases, with 12 bases remaining between them. Per germline, CDR1 DFQATT and CDR2 SNEGSKA (reference sequence). The CDR3 region is CSARVRDIANYGYTF. In DNA, the CDR3 is TGCAGTGCTAGAGTAAGGGACATAGCTAACTATGGCTACACCTTC.

This clonotype was found a few times. V and J are TRBV27 and TRBJ1-1; 10 nucleotides line up with TRBD1. The V and J ends lost 6 bases and 4 bases, in that order; junction bases with no gene match: 8. The CDR3 is 15 amino acids. Germline lookup yields CDR1 MNHEY and CDR2 SMNVEV (reference sequence). The DNA for the CDR3 is TGTGCCAGCAGCCCGGGGACAGGGGTAATCACTGAAGCTTTCTTT. Translation: CASSPGTGVITEAFF.

This clonotype was recorded a few times. The chain carries TRBV5-1 and TRBJ2-2; no reliable D call. The V and J ends lost 1 base and 1 base respectively, with 14 bases between them. The germline gives CDR1 SGHRS, CDR2 YFSETQ. The CDR3 spans 17 residues. CDR3 sequence reads: CASSLLRPMVNTGELFF. The CDR3 DNA is TGCGCCAGCAGCTTGCTCAGGCCCATGGTGAACACCGGGGAGCTGTTTTTT.

The chain is built from TRBV20-1 and TRBJ1-5, with D perhaps matching TRBD1 (6 bases). Per germline, CDR1 DFQATT and CDR2 SNEGSKA (reference sequence). There are 15 residues in the CDR3. V lost 3 bases, J lost 4 bases, and 16 bases lay in between. The CDR3 DNA sequence: TGCAGTGCTAGGTTTACAGGGTTCGCTAATCAGCCCCAGCATTTT. Translating it yields CSARFTGFANQPQHF.

This clonotype was seen at least ten times. The rearrangement uses TRBV5-5 and TRBJ2-3, with TRBD1 matching 10 bases. The germline V gene has CDR1 SGHKS and CDR2 YYEKEE (reference sequence). The CDR3 spans 13 residues. V was pared by 3 bases and J by 6 bases, with 1 base of the junction left unmatched. The CDR3 region has the DNA TGTGCCAGCAGCTGGACAGGGGGGGATACGCAGTATTTT. It yields the protein CASSWTGGDTQYF.

This clonotype appeared a few times. The chain employs TRBV5-1 and TRBJ1-1, with TRBD1 matching 8 bases. The CDR3 runs to 16 residues. Per the germline V gene, CDR1 is SGHRS and CDR2 is YFSETQ. The trim removed 3 bases at V and 2 bases at J, leaving 9 bases unmatched. This CDR3 reads CASSSPPGQGNTEAFF. CDR3 nucleotides: TGCGCCAGCAGCTCCCCACCCGGACAGGGTAACACTGAAGCTTTCTTT.

This clonotype showed up just a few times. The DNA of the CDR3 is TGCGCCAGCAGCCAAGAGGGGGGGACTAGCAGGAATGAGCAGTTCTTC. It specifies CASSQEGGTSRNEQFF. The chain carries TRBV4-1 and TRBJ2-1; 9 bases align to TRBD2. Germline V gene data show CDR1 as MGHRA and CDR2 as YSYEKL. Trimming cost V 0 bases and J 7 bases; bases outside gene matches: 7. CDR3 length: 16 amino acids.

This clonotype showed up just a few times. The chain links TRBV7-9 to TRBJ2-1, with 12 positions matching TRBD2. Germline loops: CDR1 SEHNR, CDR2 FQNEAQ (reference sequence). The CDR3 extends over 15 amino acids. Trimming cost V 6 bases and J 6 bases; bases outside gene matches: 6. The CDR3 DNA sequence: TGTGCCAGCAGACCTAGCGGGGGGGCTTTCAATGAGCAGTTCTTC. Amino acid sequence: CASRPSGGAFNEQFF.

This clonotype appeared many times. The chain uses TRBV5-6 and TRBJ1-1; no clear D gene. V dropped 4 bases and J dropped 5 bases, with 12 bases sitting between them. Germline CDR1 is SGHDT and CDR2 is YYEEEE. The length of the CDR3 is 13 residues. CDR3 sequence (DNA): TGTGCCAGCAGCAACACGAGGTTAACTGAAGCTTTCTTT. Amino acid sequence: CASSNTRLTEAFF.

This clonotype was observed at least ten times. The chain carries TRBV6-5 and TRBJ2-3, with 10 bases matching TRBD2. The CDR3 is 14 residues long. Germline assignment: CDR1 MNHEY and CDR2 SVGAGI. The V gene end was trimmed by 4 bases and the J gene end by 8 bases; junction bases not matched to a gene: 6. The CDR3 nucleotides are TGTGCCAGCAGTTTCAGCGGGGGGGCCTCTACGCAGTATTTT. Protein product: CASSFSGGASTQYF.

The chain links TRBV20-1 to TRBJ1-1; D is uncertain. The CDR3 is made up of 14 amino acids. V lost 5 bases and J 8 bases, leaving 21 bases between the germline ends. Looked up from germline, CDR1 is DFQATT and CDR2 is SNEGSKA (reference sequence). CDR3 sequence reads: CSASEASRLAEAFF. The DNA of the CDR3 is TGCAGTGCTTCCGAAGCCTCTCGCCTTGCCGAAGCTTTCTTT.

The rearrangement links TRBV5-6 to TRBJ1-6; no firm D call. This CDR3 is built from 15 residues. V gave up 4 bases and J gave up 9 bases, with 17 bases separating them. The V gene's germline CDR1 is SGHDT and CDR2 YYEEEE. The CDR3 nucleotides are TGTGCCAGCAGCAACGGACGGGTCCCCAGTTCACCCCTCCACTTT. It codes for CASSNGRVPSSPLHF.

The table lists this clonotype with a few counts. V and J are TRBV5-1 and TRBJ1-1; no firm D call. V gave up 2 bases and J gave up 7 bases, with 18 bases separating them. The V gene's germline CDR1 is SGHRS and CDR2 YFSETQ. This CDR3 contains 15 residues. Here the CDR3 DNA reads TGCGCCAGCAGCTTTGATCCCGCGGACGGTTATGAAGCTTTCTTT. Amino acid sequence: CASSFDPADGYEAFF.

This chain joins TRBV19 and TRBJ2-1; 8 bases fit TRBD1. V lost 6 bases and J lost 3; bases outside the gene matches: 7. The CDR3 is 15 residues long. Germline CDR1 reads LNHDA; CDR2 reads SQIVND (reference sequence). CDR3 loop: CASSPTGVGYNEQFF. The CDR3 region has the DNA TGTGCCAGTAGCCCGACAGGGGTAGGCTACAATGAGCAGTTCTTC.

To note about this clonotype: A much larger clone lies a single base off, so this may be a read error. The chain is built from TRBV7-8 and TRBJ2-2; a possible D gene is TRBD1 (6 bases). Per the germline V gene, CDR1 is SGHVS and CDR2 is FQNEAQ. V lost 2 bases and J lost 10, with 14 bases in between. The CDR3 spans 14 residues. CDR3 protein: CASSLNRAEVELFF. CDR3 DNA: TGTGCCAGCAGCTTAAACAGGGCTGAGGTGGAGCTGTTTTTT.

CDR3 coding DNA: TGTGCCAGCTCACCACCGGGACAGGGGATAACCGAGCAGTACTTC. Protein product: CASSPPGQGITEQYF. This chain joins TRBV18 and TRBJ2-7; TRBD1 aligns across 10 bases. This CDR3 is built from 15 residues. The V gene's germline CDR1 is KGHSH and CDR2 LQKENI. J gave up 6 bases and V 0 bases, and 5 bases lay outside the gene matches.

The chain recombines TRBV5-6 with TRBJ2-7; TRBD2 matches at 8 bases. In germline, CDR1 is SGHDT, CDR2 YYEEEE. The V segment lost 4 bases and the J segment 4 bases; nucleotides outside the gene matches: 10. The CDR3 spans 15 residues. Written as DNA, the CDR3 is TGTGCCAGCAGCGAATTAGCGGGATTTCTGTACGAGCAGTACTTC. It yields the protein CASSELAGFLYEQYF.

The J gene is TRBJ2-3, the V gene TRBV20-1, with D maybe TRBD2 (5 bases). This CDR3 has 13 amino acids. Trimming took 4 bases from V and 7 from J, leaving 15 bases between them. Germline V CDR1 and CDR2: DFQATT, SNEGSKA (reference sequence). CDR3 nucleotides: TGCAGTGCTACGAGTCTAGGGAGACATACGCAGTATTTT. Translating it yields CSATSLGRHTQYF.

This clonotype has just a few counts. The CDR3 reads CASSQDTGDFFTDTQYF. DNA for the CDR3: TGCGCCAGCAGCCAAGATACCGGGGATTTCTTTACAGATACGCAGTATTTT. The chain carries TRBV4-3 and TRBJ2-3, with D possibly being TRBD2 (5 bases). Germline-derived CDR1 and CDR2 are LGHNA and YSLEER. There are 17 residues in the CDR3. Trimming removed 0 bases at V and 3 bases at J, with 16 bases between.

This clonotype was found many times. The V gene is TRBV9, the J gene TRBJ2-3; D unclear. Trimming stripped 0 bases from V and 2 bases from J, with 13 bases between. CDR3 length equals 16 residues. The germline V gene has CDR1 SGDLS and CDR2 YYNGEE. CDR3 amino acids: CASSVEGASYTDTQYF. The CDR3 region has the DNA TGTGCCAGCAGCGTAGAAGGAGCCTCCTACACAGATACGCAGTATTTT.

This clonotype was observed many times. The chain joins TRBV29-1 to TRBJ2-3; 7 bases align to TRBD2. CDR3 size: 13 residues. Germline lookup yields CDR1 SQVTM and CDR2 ANQGSEA. The junction had 6 bases not matched to a gene; V was cut back by 4 bases and J by 5 bases. CDR3 nucleotides: TGCAGCGTTGGGTTGGGGGGGAGAGATACGCAGTATTTT. Protein: CSVGLGGRDTQYF.

The chain recombines TRBV5-1 with TRBJ2-5, with 8 bases that match TRBD1. Germline V gene data show CDR1 as SGHRS and CDR2 as YFSETQ. The V and J ends lost 7 bases and 5 bases, in that order; junction bases with no gene match: 13. This CDR3 has 15 amino acids. CDR3 sequence (DNA): TGCGCCAGCCGGGCAGGGGGCTTCGGGTTGGAGACCCAGTACTTC. This codes for CASRAGGFGLETQYF.

This clonotype was counted many times. The chain couples TRBV6-1 to TRBJ1-6, with D uncertain. V was trimmed by 0 bases and J by 14 bases, leaving 14 bases between them. Germline V lookup: CDR1 MNHNS, CDR2 SASEGT. This CDR3 has 14 amino acids. CDR3 bases: TGTGCCAGCAGTGAAGCGGAATCACTACGCTCCCTCCACTTT. Translation gives CASSEAESLRSLHF.

The chain is built from TRBV28 and TRBJ2-7, with TRBD2 identical over 15 bases. CDR3 length: 17 amino acids. Germline CDR1 reads MDHEN; CDR2 reads SYDVKM. After removal of 10 bases from V and 3 bases from J, the junction contained 13 bases not matched to a gene. CDR3 amino acids: CATNAHPGLAGGYEQYF. Written as DNA, the CDR3 is TGTGCCACAAATGCCCATCCGGGACTAGCGGGGGGCTACGAGCAGTACTTC.

This clonotype came up a few times. This chain connects TRBV7-2 to TRBJ2-2; unclear D gene. Trimming pared 3 bases from V and 0 bases from J, leaving 8 bases between. Per the germline V gene, CDR1 is SGHTA and CDR2 is FQGNSA. The CDR3 has 15 residues. The CDR3 is CASSLSPANTGELFF. In DNA, the CDR3 is TGTGCCAGCAGCTTGTCTCCGGCGAACACCGGGGAGCTGTTTTTT.

This clonotype has at least ten counts. This chain joins TRBV5-1 and TRBJ2-7, with no clear D. The CDR3 contains 14 residues. V dropped 4 bases and J dropped 0 bases, with 11 bases sitting between them. Germline CDR1 is SGHRS and CDR2 is YFSETQ. CDR3 in amino acids: CASSQSGGSYEQYF. CDR3 nucleotide sequence: TGCGCCAGCAGCCAATCAGGCGGCTCCTACGAGCAGTACTTC.

This clonotype has more than one count but fewer than ten. The V gene is TRBV3-1, the J gene TRBJ2-6; D is unclear. Deletions cut 4 bases from V and 0 bases from J, with 1 base between. Per the germline V gene, CDR1 is LGHDT and CDR2 is YNNKEL (reference sequence). This CDR3 region has 13 residues. This CDR3 is CASSPSGANVLTF. The CDR3 region has the DNA TGTGCCAGCAGCCCCTCTGGGGCCAACGTCCTGACTTTC.

This clonotype was picked up many times. V usage is TRBV5-1 and J usage is TRBJ1-1; D unresolved. Germline-derived CDR1 and CDR2 are SGHRS and YFSETQ. The CDR3 is made up of 14 amino acids. V was trimmed by 0 bases and J by 5 bases, leaving 11 bases between them. The CDR3 loop is CASSLDGVVTEAFF. The CDR3 nucleotides read TGCGCCAGCAGCTTGGACGGGGTTGTGACTGAAGCTTTCTTT.